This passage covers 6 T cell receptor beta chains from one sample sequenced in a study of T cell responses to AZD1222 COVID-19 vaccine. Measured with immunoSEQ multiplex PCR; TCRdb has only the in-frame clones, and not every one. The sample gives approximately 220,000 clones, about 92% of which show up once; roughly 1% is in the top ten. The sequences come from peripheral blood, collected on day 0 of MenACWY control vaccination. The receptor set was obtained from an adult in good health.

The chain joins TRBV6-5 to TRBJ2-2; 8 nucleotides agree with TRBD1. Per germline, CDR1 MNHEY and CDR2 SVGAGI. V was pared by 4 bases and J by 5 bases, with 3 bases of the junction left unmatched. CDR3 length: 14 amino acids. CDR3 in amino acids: CASSWTGMTGELFF. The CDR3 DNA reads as TGTGCCAGCAGTTGGACAGGGATGACCGGGGAGCTGTTTTTT.

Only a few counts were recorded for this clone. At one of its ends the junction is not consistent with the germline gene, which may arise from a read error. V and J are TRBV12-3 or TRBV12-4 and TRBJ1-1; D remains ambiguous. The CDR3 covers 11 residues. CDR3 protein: CASSLRSGSSF. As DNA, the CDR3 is TGTGCCAGCAGTTTACGGTCAGGTTCCTCGTTT.

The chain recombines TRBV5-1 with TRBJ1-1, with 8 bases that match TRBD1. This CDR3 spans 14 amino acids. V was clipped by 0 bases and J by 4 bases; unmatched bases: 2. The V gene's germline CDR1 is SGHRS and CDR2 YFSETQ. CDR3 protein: CASSLGQGFTEAFF. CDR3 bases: TGCGCCAGCAGCTTGGGACAGGGGTTCACTGAAGCTTTCTTT.

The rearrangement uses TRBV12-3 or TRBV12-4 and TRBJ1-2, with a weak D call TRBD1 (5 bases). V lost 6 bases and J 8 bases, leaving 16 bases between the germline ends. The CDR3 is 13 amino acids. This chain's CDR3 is CASSPPPGTGYTF. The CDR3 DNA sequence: TGTGCCAGCAGCCCTCCCCCAGGGACGGGCTACACCTTC.

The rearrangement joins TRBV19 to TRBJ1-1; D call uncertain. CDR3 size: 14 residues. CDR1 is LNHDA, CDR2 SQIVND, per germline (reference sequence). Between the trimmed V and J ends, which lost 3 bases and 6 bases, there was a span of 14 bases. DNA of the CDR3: TGTGCCAGTAGTATGACCGCCACCGGCCCTGAAGCTTTCTTT. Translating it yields CASSMTATGPEAFF.

The CDR3 region is CASSILGQGVSQHF. In DNA, the CDR3 is TGTGCCAGTAGTATCCTGGGACAGGGGGTATCCCAGCATTTT. The V and J genes are TRBV19 and TRBJ1-5; TRBD1 matches 11 bases. This CDR3 contains 14 residues. In germline, CDR1 is LNHDA, CDR2 SQIVND (reference sequence). J lost 11 bases, V lost 3 bases, and 6 bases had no gene match.